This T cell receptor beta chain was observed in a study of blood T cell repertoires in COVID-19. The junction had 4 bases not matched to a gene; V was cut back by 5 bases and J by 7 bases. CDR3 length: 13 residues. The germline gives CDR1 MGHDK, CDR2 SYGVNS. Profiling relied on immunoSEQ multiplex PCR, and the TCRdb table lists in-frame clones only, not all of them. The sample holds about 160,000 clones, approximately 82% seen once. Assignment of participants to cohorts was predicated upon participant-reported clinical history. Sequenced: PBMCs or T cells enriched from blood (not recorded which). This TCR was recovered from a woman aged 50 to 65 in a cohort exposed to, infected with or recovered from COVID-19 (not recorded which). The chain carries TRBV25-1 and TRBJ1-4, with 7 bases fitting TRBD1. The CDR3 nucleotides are TGTGCCAGCAGTCTAGGGGGCATTGAAAAACTGTTTTTT. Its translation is CASSLGGIEKLFF.